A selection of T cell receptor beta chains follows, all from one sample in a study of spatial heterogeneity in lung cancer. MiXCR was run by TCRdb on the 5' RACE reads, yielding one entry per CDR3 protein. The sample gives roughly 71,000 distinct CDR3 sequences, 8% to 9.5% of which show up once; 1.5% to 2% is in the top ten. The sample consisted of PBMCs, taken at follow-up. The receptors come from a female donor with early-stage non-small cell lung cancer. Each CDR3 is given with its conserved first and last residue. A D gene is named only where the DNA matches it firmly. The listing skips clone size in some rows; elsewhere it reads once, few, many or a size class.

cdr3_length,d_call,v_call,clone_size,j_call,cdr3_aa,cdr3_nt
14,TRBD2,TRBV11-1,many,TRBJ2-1,CASSLSRGGTEQFF,TGTGCCAGCAGCCTTTCACGGGGGGGTACTGAGCAGTTCTTC
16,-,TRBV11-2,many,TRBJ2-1,CASSPSGLEPYNEQFF,TGTGCCAGCAGCCCCTCGGGACTGGAACCCTACAATGAGCAGTTCTTC
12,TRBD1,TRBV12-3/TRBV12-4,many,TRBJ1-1,CASRPPGQEAFF,TGTGCCAGCAGGCCACCGGGACAGGAAGCTTTCTTT
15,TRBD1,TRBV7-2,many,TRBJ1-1,CASSPNRGGYTEAFF,TGTGCCAGCAGCCCCAACAGGGGAGGGTACACTGAAGCTTTCTTT
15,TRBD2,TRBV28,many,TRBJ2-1,CASSPGGGRLGEQFF,TGTGCCAGCAGTCCTGGAGGCGGGAGGCTGGGTGAGCAGTTCTTC
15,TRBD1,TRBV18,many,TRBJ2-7,CASSPLGQGIDEQYF,TGTGCCAGCTCACCACTGGGACAGGGTATTGACGAGCAGTACTTC
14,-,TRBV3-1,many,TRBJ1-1,CASSQGHKNTEAFF,TGTGCCAGCAGCCAAGGACACAAGAACACTGAAGCTTTCTTT
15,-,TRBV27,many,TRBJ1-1,CASSLRQSTISEAFF,TGTGCCAGCAGTTTGAGACAGTCCACGATTTCTGAAGCTTTCTTT
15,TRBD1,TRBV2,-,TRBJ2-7,CARDGTGTGAYEQYF,TGTGCCAGAGACGGAACCGGGACAGGGGCCTACGAGCAGTACTTC
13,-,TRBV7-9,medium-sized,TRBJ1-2,CASSLGQTYGYTF,TGTGCCAGCAGCTTAGGACAAACCTATGGCTACACCTTC
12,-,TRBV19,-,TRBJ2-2,CASSPASGELFF,TGTGCCAGTAGTCCCGCCTCCGGGGAGCTGTTTTTT
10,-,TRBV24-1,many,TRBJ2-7,CATLYYEQYF,TGTGCCACTCTCTACTACGAGCAGTACTTC
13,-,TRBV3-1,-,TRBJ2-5,CASSPRLEETQYF,TGTGCCAGCAGCCCCCGACTAGAAGAGACCCAGTACTTC
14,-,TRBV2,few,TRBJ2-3,CASSLAIQRDTQYF,TGTGCCAGCAGTTTGGCCATACAGAGAGATACGCAGTATTTT
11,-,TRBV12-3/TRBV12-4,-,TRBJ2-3,CASSKTDTQYF,TGTGCCAGCAGCAAGACGGATACGCAGTATTTT
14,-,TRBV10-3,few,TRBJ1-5,CAISELEGNQPQHF,TGTGCCATCAGTGAATTGGAGGGCAATCAGCCCCAGCATTTT
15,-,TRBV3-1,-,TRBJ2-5,CASSQDWDRQETQYF,TGTGCCAGCAGCCAAGACTGGGACCGGCAAGAGACCCAGTACTTC
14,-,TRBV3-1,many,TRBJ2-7,CASSRGGLKIEQYF,TGTGCCAGCAGCCGGGGCGGGCTTAAGATCGAGCAGTACTTC
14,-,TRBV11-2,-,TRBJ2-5,CASSLRAARETQYF,TGTGCCAGCAGCTTAAGGGCTGCCCGGGAGACCCAGTACTTC
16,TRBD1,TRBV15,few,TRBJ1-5,CATSRGDTGGNQPQHF,TGTGCCACCAGCAGAGGAGATACAGGGGGCAATCAGCCCCAGCATTTT
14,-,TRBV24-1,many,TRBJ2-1,CATSQPGIADEQFF,TGTGCCACCTCACAGCCCGGGATTGCGGATGAGCAGTTCTTC
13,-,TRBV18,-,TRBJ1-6,CASSWDNNSPLHF,TGTGCCAGCTCTTGGGACAATAATTCACCCCTCCACTTT
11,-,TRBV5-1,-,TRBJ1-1,CASTERVEAFF,TGCGCCAGCACTGAGAGAGTTGAAGCTTTCTTT
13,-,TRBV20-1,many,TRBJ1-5,CSARDRINQPQHF,TGCAGTGCTAGAGACAGGATAAATCAGCCCCAGCATTTT
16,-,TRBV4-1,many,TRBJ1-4,CASSQEVRVGSEKLFF,TGCGCCAGCAGCCAAGAGGTCAGGGTAGGGAGTGAAAAACTGTTTTTT
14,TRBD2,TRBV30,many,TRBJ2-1,CAWSLGTSGNEQFF,TGTGCCTGGAGTCTCGGGACTAGCGGGAATGAGCAGTTCTTC
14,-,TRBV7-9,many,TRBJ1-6,CATNDSGGESPLHF,TGTGCCACCAACGACTCCGGGGGGGAGTCACCCCTCCACTTT
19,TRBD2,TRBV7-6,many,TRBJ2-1,CASSFLLAGGRGVWNEQFF,TGTGCCAGCAGCTTCCTACTAGCGGGAGGGCGCGGCGTGTGGAATGAGCAGTTCTTC
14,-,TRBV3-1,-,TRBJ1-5,CASSQEGGPQPQHF,TGTGCCAGCAGCCAAGAGGGAGGGCCTCAGCCCCAGCATTTT
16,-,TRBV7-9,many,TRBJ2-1,CASSKGGTDSYNEQFF,TGTGCCAGCAGCAAGGGCGGGACGGACTCCTACAATGAGCAGTTCTTC
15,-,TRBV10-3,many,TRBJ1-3,CAISPSSSFGNTIYF,TGTGCCATCAGTCCCTCAAGCAGCTTCGGAAACACCATATATTTT
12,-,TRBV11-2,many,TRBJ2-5,CASSPPRETQYF,TGTGCCAGCAGCCCCCCCCGAGAGACCCAGTACTTC
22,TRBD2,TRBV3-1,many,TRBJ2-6,CASSQARGLAGGPSSGANVLTF,TGTGCCAGCAGCCAAGCTCGTGGACTAGCGGGAGGGCCAAGTTCTGGGGCCAACGTCCTGACTTTC
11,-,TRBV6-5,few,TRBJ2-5,CASNYQETQYF,TGTGCCAGCAACTACCAAGAGACCCAGTACTTC
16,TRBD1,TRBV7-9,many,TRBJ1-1,CASSLLQGAGSTEAFF,TGTGCCAGCAGCTTACTTCAGGGGGCAGGGAGCACTGAAGCTTTCTTT
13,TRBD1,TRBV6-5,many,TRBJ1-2,CASRQGANYGYTF,TGTGCCAGCAGACAGGGGGCGAACTATGGCTACACCTTC
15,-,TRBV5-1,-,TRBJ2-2,CASSLTESNTGELFF,TGCGCCAGCAGTTTAACAGAGTCGAACACCGGGGAGCTGTTTTTT